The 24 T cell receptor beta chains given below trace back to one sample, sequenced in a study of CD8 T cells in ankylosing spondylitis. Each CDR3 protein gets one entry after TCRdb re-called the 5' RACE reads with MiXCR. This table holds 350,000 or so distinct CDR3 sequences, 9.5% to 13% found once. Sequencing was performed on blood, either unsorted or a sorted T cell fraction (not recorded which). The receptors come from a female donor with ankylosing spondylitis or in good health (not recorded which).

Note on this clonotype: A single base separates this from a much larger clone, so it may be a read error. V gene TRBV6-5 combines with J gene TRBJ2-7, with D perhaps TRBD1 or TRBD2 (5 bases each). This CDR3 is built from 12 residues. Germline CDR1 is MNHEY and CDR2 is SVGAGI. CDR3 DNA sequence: TGTGCCTGCAGTGCCTCCTCGAGGGGATTGAACTTC. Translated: CACSASSRGLNF.

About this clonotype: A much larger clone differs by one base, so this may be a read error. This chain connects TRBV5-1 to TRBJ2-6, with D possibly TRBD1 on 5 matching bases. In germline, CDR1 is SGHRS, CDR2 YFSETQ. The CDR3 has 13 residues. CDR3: CASSLGGANVQTF. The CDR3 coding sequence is TGCGCCAGCAGTTTGGGTGGGGCCAACGTCCAGACTTTC.

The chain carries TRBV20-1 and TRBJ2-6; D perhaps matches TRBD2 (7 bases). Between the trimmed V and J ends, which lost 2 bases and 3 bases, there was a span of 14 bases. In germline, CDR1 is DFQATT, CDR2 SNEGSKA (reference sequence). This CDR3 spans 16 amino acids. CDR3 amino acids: CSARKGGAYGANVLTF. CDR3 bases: TGCAGTGCTAGAAAGGGGGGGGCGTATGGGGCCAACGTCCTGACTTTC.

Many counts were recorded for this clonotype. CDR3 residues: CSASRPQGRTHEQYF. In nucleotides, the CDR3 is TGCAGTGCTAGTCGCCCACAGGGAAGAACCCACGAGCAGTACTTC. V is TRBV20-1 and J is TRBJ2-7; D possibly corresponds to TRBD1 (6 bases). The V end lost 3 bases, the J end lost 5 bases, and 20 bases lay between the germline ends. Looked up from germline, CDR1 is DFQATT and CDR2 is SNEGSKA (reference sequence). The CDR3 loop spans 15 amino acids.

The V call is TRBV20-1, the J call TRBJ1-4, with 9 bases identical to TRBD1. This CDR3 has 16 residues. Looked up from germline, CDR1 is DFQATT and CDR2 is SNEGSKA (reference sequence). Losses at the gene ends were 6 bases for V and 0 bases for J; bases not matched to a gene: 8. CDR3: CSATDRGDATNEKLFF. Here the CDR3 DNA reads TGCAGTGCCACCGACAGGGGGGATGCAACTAATGAAAAACTGTTTTTT.

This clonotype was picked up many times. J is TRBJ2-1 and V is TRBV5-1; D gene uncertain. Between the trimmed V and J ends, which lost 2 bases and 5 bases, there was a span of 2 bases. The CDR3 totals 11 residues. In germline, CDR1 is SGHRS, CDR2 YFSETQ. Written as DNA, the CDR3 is TGCGCCAGCAGCTTTGACAATGAGCAGTTCTTC. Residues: CASSFDNEQFF.

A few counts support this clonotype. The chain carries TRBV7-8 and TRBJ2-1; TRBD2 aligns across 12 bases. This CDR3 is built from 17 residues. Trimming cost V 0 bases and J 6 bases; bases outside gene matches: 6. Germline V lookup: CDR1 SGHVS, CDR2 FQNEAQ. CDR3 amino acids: CASSLAGLAGSTNEQFF. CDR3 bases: TGTGCCAGCAGCTTAGCCGGACTAGCGGGGAGTACCAATGAGCAGTTCTTC.

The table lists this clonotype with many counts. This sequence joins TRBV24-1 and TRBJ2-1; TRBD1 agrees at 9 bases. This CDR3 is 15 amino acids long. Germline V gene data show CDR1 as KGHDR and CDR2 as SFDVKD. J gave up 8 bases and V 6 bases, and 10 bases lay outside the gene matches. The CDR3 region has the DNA TGTGCCACCAGTCACAGGGGGCAAAGGGGCGATGAGCAGTTCTTC. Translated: CATSHRGQRGDEQFF.

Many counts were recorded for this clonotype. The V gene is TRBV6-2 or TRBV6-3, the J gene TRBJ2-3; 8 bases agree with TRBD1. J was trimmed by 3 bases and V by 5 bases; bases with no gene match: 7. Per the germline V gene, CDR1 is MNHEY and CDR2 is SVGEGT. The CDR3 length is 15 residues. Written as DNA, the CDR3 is TGTGCCAGCAGTCAGGGGGCGGCCAGGACAGATACGCAGTATTTT. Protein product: CASSQGAARTDTQYF.

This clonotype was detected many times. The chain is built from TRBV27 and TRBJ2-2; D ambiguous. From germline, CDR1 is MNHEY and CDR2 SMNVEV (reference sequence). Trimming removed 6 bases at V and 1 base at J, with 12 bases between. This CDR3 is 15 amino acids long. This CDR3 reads CASSPPWVNTGELFF. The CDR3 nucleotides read TGTGCCAGCAGCCCTCCATGGGTGAACACCGGGGAGCTGTTTTTT.

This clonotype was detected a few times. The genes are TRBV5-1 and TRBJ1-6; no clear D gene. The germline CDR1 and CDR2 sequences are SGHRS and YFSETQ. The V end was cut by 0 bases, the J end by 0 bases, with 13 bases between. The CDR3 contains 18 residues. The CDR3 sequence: CASSLDQASSSYNSPLHF. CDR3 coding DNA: TGCGCCAGCAGCTTGGACCAGGCCTCGAGCTCCTATAATTCACCCCTCCACTTT.

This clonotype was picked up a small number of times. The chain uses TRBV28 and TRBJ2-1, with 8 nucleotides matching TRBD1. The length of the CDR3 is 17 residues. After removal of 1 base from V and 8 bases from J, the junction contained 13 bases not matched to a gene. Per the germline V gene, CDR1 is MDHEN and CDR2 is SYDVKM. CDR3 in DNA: TGTGCCAGCAGTTTATACCCCCGGACAGGGCCCGGAGATGAGCAGTTCTTC. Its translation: CASSLYPRTGPGDEQFF.

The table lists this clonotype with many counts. The chain's CDR3 is CASSLRAGELFF. The CDR3, as DNA: TGTGCCAGCAGTTTGAGGGCAGGGGAGCTGTTTTTT. This chain joins TRBV12-3 or TRBV12-4 and TRBJ2-2, with D perhaps TRBD2 (5 bases). The CDR3 sequence is 12 residues long. V was pared by 3 bases and J by 8 bases, with 7 bases between.

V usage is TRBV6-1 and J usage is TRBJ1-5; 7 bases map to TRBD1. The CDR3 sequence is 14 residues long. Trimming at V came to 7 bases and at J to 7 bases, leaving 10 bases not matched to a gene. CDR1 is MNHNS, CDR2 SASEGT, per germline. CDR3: CASTHTGDGQPQHF. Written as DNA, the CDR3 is TGTGCCAGCACTCACACAGGGGACGGACAGCCCCAGCATTTT.

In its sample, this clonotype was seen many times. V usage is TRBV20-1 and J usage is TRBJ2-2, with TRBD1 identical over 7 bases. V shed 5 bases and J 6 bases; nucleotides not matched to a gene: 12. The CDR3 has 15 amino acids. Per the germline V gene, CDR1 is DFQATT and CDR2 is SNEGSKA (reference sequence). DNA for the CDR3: TGCAGTGCTCGCGATCTAAAGACAGGGTCCGGGGAGCTGTTTTTT. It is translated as CSARDLKTGSGELFF.

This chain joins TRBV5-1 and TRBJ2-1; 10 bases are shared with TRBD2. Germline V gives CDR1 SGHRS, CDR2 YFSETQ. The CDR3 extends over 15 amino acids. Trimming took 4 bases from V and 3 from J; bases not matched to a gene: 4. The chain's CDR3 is CASSPASGGYNEQFF. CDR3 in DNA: TGCGCCAGCAGCCCCGCTAGCGGGGGCTACAATGAGCAGTTCTTC.

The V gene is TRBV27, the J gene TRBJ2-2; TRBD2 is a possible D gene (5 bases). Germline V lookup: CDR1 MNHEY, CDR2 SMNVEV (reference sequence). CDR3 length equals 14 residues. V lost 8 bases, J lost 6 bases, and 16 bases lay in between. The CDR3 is CASSRPGRAGELFF. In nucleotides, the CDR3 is TGTGCCAGCTCTAGACCCGGGCGGGCCGGGGAGCTGTTTTTT.

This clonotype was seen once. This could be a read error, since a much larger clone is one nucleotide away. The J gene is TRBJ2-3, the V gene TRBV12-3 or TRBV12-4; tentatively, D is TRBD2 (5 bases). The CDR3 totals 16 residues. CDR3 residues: CASSIRISESIDTQYF. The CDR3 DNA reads TGTGCCAGCAGCATAAGGATTAGCGAAAGCATAGATACGCAGTATTTT.

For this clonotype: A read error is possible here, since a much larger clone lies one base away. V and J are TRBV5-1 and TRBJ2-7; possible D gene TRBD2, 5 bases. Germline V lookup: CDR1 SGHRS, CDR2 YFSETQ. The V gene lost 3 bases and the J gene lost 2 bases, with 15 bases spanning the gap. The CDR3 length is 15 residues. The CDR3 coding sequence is TGCGCCAGCAGCTCGGGGTCCGTAGGAACCTACGAGCAGTACTTC. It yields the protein CASSSGSVGTYEQYF.

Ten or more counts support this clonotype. The CDR3 DNA is TGCAGTGCTACGAGACAGGTTGGTTCCTACAATGAGCAGTTCTTC. This codes for CSATRQVGSYNEQFF. The chain joins TRBV20-1 to TRBJ2-1; the D gene is possibly TRBD1 (6 bases). The germline V gene encodes CDR1 DFQATT and CDR2 SNEGSKA (reference sequence). This CDR3 comprises 15 residues. V gave up 4 bases and J gave up 1 base, with 14 bases separating them.

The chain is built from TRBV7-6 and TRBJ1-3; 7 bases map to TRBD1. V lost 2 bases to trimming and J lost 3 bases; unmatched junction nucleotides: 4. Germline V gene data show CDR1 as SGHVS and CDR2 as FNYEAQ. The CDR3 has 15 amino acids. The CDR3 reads CASSLTGAYGNTIYF. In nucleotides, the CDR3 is TGTGCCAGCAGCTTAACAGGGGCTTATGGAAACACCATATATTTT.

CDR3: CASSSTSDRGYEQFF. The CDR3 DNA follows: TGTGCCAGCAGCTCCACCAGCGACAGGGGATACGAGCAGTTCTTC. The rearrangement joins TRBV7-2 to TRBJ2-1, with 8 nucleotides matching TRBD1. Germline lookup yields CDR1 SGHTA and CDR2 FQGNSA. The V gene end was trimmed by 4 bases and the J gene end by 10 bases; junction bases not matched to a gene: 12. The CDR3 covers 15 residues.

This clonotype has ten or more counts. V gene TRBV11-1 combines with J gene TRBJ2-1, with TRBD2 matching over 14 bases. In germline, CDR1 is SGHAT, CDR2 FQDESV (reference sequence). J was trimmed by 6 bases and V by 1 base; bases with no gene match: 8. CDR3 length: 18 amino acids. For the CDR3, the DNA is TGTGCCAGCAGCTTAGGACCAATAGGACTAGCGGGGGGCAATGAGCAGTTCTTC. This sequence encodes CASSLGPIGLAGGNEQFF.

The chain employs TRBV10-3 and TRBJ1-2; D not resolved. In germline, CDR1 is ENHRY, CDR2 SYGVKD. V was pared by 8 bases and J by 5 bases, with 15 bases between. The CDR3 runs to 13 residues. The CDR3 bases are TGTGCCATCTTAGGCGATGGAATATATGGCTACACCTTC. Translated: CAILGDGIYGYTF.